Listed below are T cell receptor beta chains from one sample, sequenced in a study of radiation and T cells in renal cell carcinoma. Some clones are missing from TCRdb's copy, which holds only in-frame ones; the method was immunoSEQ multiplex PCR. This sample yields 150,000 to 190,000 clones, of which approximately 88% are seen a single time; 10% to 15% belongs to the top ten. The sequencing here drew on blood, taken from a patient whose treatment included radiotherapy and nephrectomy. The receptor source for this set is a woman aged 50 to 65 with renal cell carcinoma. CDR3s include the opening cysteine and the closing phenylalanine or tryptophan. A D gene is named only where the DNA matches it firmly. A row's size may be missing; if present it is once, few, many or a size class.

v_call	j_call	d_call	clone_size	cdr3_aa	cdr3_nt
TRBV7-9	TRBJ1-1	NA	NA	CASSFTGPNTEAFF	TGTGCCAGCAGCTTTACAGGGCCAAACACTGAAGCTTTCTTT
TRBV7-2	TRBJ2-7	TRBD2	NA	CASSLGPAGSSYEQYF	TGTGCCAGCAGCTTAGGTCCAGCGGGGAGCTCCTACGAGCAGTACTTC
TRBV29-1	TRBJ1-2	NA	NA	CSVTILKNRAQLNYGYTF	TGCAGCGTCACCATCCTTAAAAACAGGGCTCAGCTTAACTATGGCTACACCTTC
TRBV5-6	TRBJ1-1	NA	NA	CASSPINRDTEAFF	TGTGCCAGCAGCCCGATAAACAGAGACACTGAAGCTTTCTTT
TRBV4-1	TRBJ2-7	NA	NA	CASSQDFLSSYEQYF	TGCGCCAGCAGCCAAGACTTTCTTAGCTCCTACGAGCAGTACTTC
TRBV27	TRBJ1-3	NA	NA	CASSLRGHINRSGNTIYF	TGTGCCAGCAGTTTAAGGGGACATATTAATCGCTCTGGAAACACCATATATTTT
TRBV4-1	TRBJ1-1	TRBD1	NA	CASSQPRGQGSVDTEAFF	TGCGCCAGCAGCCAACCCAGGGGACAGGGGAGTGTAGACACTGAAGCTTTCTTT
TRBV14	TRBJ1-1	TRBD1	NA	CASSQVPGGAFTEAFF	TGTGCCAGCAGCCAAGTCCCAGGGGGCGCTTTCACTGAAGCTTTCTTT
TRBV5-6	TRBJ1-1	NA	NA	CASSFTTGNTFPFF	TGTGCCAGCAGCTTCACCACAGGGAACACCTTCCCTTTCTTT
TRBV7-9	TRBJ1-2	TRBD1	once	CASRQNRDRGYGYTF	TGTGCCAGCAGACAAAATCGGGACAGGGGGTATGGCTACACCTTC
TRBV19	TRBJ1-5	NA	NA	CASSIRQGNQPQHF	TGTGCCAGTAGTATCCGACAGGGCAATCAGCCCCAGCATTTT
TRBV15	TRBJ1-5	NA	NA	CATARDSNQPQHF	TGTGCCACCGCACGGGATTCCAATCAGCCCCAGCATTTT
TRBV19	TRBJ2-5	NA	NA	CASSPDLLTQYF	TGTGCCAGTAGTCCCGACCTCCTGACCCAGTACTTC
TRBV6-1	TRBJ1-1	NA	NA	CASSEVRSNTEAFF	TGTGCCAGCAGTGAAGTACGGAGTAACACTGAAGCTTTCTTT
TRBV6-6	TRBJ1-2	NA	NA	CASSYSAGYGYTF	TGTGCCAGCAGTTACTCGGCAGGCTATGGCTACACCTTC
TRBV6-1	TRBJ2-7	TRBD2	once	CASRLAGVTSYEQYF	TGTGCCAGCAGGCTAGCGGGGGTCACCTCCTACGAGCAGTACTTC
TRBV5-6	TRBJ2-6	TRBD1	NA	CATAQGDSGANVLTF	TGTGCAACGGCACAGGGGGACTCTGGGGCCAACGTCCTGACTTTC
TRBV7-9	TRBJ2-1	TRBD1	NA	CASSLWAGTEYNEQFF	TGTGCCAGCAGCTTATGGGCCGGGACAGAATACAATGAGCAGTTCTTC
TRBV7-6	TRBJ1-4	NA	NA	CASSLAGRQQLFF	TGTGCCAGCAGCTTAGCGGGTAGGCAGCAACTGTTTTTT
TRBV30	TRBJ1-5	NA	NA	CAWSVFNLEVYHYSNQPQHF	TGTGCCTGGAGTGTGTTTAATCTTGAGGTCTATCATTATAGCAATCAGCCCCAGCATTTT
TRBV7-3	TRBJ2-2	NA	NA	CASSLTPGLIGELFF	TGTGCCAGCAGCTTAACCCCAGGGTTAATCGGGGAGCTGTTTTTT
TRBV18	TRBJ1-2	NA	NA	CASSPGLGFGYGYTF	TGTGCCAGCTCACCCGGGTTGGGATTTGGCTATGGCTACACCTTC
TRBV6-5	TRBJ1-5	NA	NA	CASSYRGGQPQHF	TGTGCCAGCAGTTACAGGGGCGGTCAGCCCCAGCATTTT
TRBV6-1	TRBJ1-1	TRBD1	NA	CASSGNVDRLKAFF	TGTGCCAGCAGTGGGAATGTGGACAGGTTGAAAGCTTTCTTT
TRBV7-9	TRBJ1-5	TRBD1	NA	CASSHRDRVLHF	TGTGCCAGCAGCCACCGGGACAGGGTTCTACATTTT
TRBV7-2	TRBJ2-1	NA	NA	CASSLEGGAARLPVF	TGTGCCAGCAGCTTAGAGGGGGGGGCAGCTAGGCTCCCGGTCTTC
TRBV9	TRBJ1-5	NA	NA	CASSVGAGPQPQHF	TGTGCCAGCAGCGTAGGGGCAGGGCCTCAGCCCCAGCATTTT
TRBV5-6	TRBJ1-1	TRBD1	NA	CASSTWSQGVNTEAFF	TGTGCCAGCAGCACCTGGTCACAGGGGGTGAACACTGAAGCTTTCTTT
TRBV2	TRBJ1-5	TRBD1	NA	CASRRSTGGNQPQHF	TGTGCCAGCAGACGAAGTACAGGGGGCAATCAGCCCCAGCATTTT
TRBV4-1	TRBJ1-4	NA	NA	CASSQVFGPLATNEKLFF	TGCGCCAGCAGCCAAGTTTTCGGCCCCCTTGCAACTAATGAAAAACTGTTTTTT
TRBV6-5	TRBJ2-7	NA	NA	CASSYSAALEQYF	TGTGCCAGCAGTTACTCTGCGGCCTTGGAGCAGTACTTC
TRBV2	TRBJ2-2	TRBD2	NA	CASSRLAGGPGTGELFF	TGTGCCAGCAGCCGACTAGCGGGGGGGCCAGGGACCGGGGAGCTGTTTTTT
TRBV6-1	TRBJ2-1	TRBD2	NA	CASSEARGSSYNEQFF	TGTGCCAGCAGTGAAGCGCGGGGGAGCTCCTACAATGAGCAGTTCTTC
TRBV29-1	TRBJ2-5	TRBD2	NA	CSVDGLAGGSFQETQYF	TGCAGCGTTGATGGCCTAGCGGGGGGTTCATTCCAAGAGACCCAGTACTTC
TRBV7-9	TRBJ1-2	NA	NA	CASSLTQNYGYTF	TGTGCCAGCAGCTTAACCCAGAACTATGGCTACACCTTC
TRBV2	TRBJ1-1	TRBD1	NA	CASSARGLYTEAFF	TGTGCCAGCAGTGCCAGGGGGCTGTACACTGAAGCTTTCTTT
TRBV30	TRBJ1-2	TRBD1	NA	CAWSTGQAINYGYTF	TGTGCCTGGAGTACAGGACAGGCGATTAACTATGGCTACACCTTC
TRBV19	TRBJ2-7	TRBD1	NA	CASSGDRGLSYEQYF	TGTGCCAGTAGTGGGGACAGGGGGCTTTCCTACGAGCAGTACTTC
TRBV2	TRBJ2-5	NA	NA	CASSGVGETQYF	TGTGCCAGCAGCGGGGTAGGGGAGACCCAGTACTTC
TRBV4-3	TRBJ2-1	NA	once	CASSLQGEAPYNEQFF	TGCGCCAGCAGCCTACAAGGGGAAGCCCCCTACAATGAGCAGTTCTTC
TRBV5-1	TRBJ2-2	NA	NA	CASSALGLGGELFF	TGCGCCAGCAGCGCTCTAGGGTTAGGCGGGGAGCTGTTTTTT
TRBV30	TRBJ1-1	NA	few	CAWRLDSYTEAFF	TGTGCCTGGAGACTTGACAGCTACACTGAAGCTTTCTTT
TRBV6-5	TRBJ1-1	TRBD1	NA	CASSYGTGRNTEAFF	TGTGCCAGCAGTTATGGGACAGGGCGGAACACTGAAGCTTTCTTT
TRBV6-5	TRBJ1-1	NA	NA	CASSSPDRLQGAFF	TGTGCCAGCAGTTCCCCGGACCGTCTTCAAGGAGCTTTCTTT
TRBV5-1	TRBJ1-2	NA	NA	CASRPVGPLDYGYTF	TGCGCCTCCCGCCCGGTGGGGCCGCTAGACTATGGCTACACCTTC
TRBV13	TRBJ1-1	NA	NA	CASSLGRKNEAFF	TGTGCCAGCAGCCTCGGACGGAAAAATGAAGCTTTCTTT
TRBV15	TRBJ1-5	NA	NA	CATSHVVGGNQPQHF	TGTGCCACCAGTCACGTCGTTGGGGGGAATCAGCCCCAGCATTTT
TRBV27	TRBJ2-6	NA	NA	CATKPSGANVLTF	TGTGCCACCAAACCGTCTGGGGCCAACGTCCTGACTTTC
TRBV5-8	TRBJ1-5	NA	NA	CASSLAGRGSNQPQHF	TGTGCCAGCAGCTTGGCGGGGAGGGGAAGCAATCAGCCCCAGCATTTT
TRBV18	TRBJ2-7	TRBD1	NA	CASSPTTGTVSYEQYF	TGTGCCAGCTCACCTACTACCGGGACAGTCTCCTACGAGCAGTACTTC
TRBV21-1	TRBJ2-5	NA	NA	CASLRQNLSPLQKETQYF	TGTGCCAGCCTCAGGCAGAACTTATCGCCGTTGCAGAAAGAGACCCAGTACTTC
TRBV7-9	TRBJ1-4	NA	NA	CASSPPGLEKLFF	TGTGCCAGCAGCCCACCGGGACTCGAAAAACTGTTTTTT
TRBV2	TRBJ1-6	TRBD1	NA	CASNRDRGPDSPLHF	TGTGCCAGCAACCGGGACAGGGGGCCCGATTCACCCCTCCACTTT
TRBV7-2	TRBJ1-1	NA	NA	CASSLEVLGNTEAFF	TGTGCCAGCAGCTTAGAAGTGCTAGGGAACACTGAAGCTTTCTTT
TRBV6-5	TRBJ1-5	NA	once	CASSPRGFQPQHF	TGTGCCAGCAGCCCACGAGGGTTTCAGCCCCAGCATTTT
TRBV7-9	TRBJ1-2	NA	NA	CASSRGQRVNYGYTF	TGTGCCAGCAGCCGAGGACAGCGCGTTAACTATGGCTACACCTTC
TRBV6-5	TRBJ1-2	NA	NA	CASSYSPQYYGYTF	TGTGCCAGCAGTTACTCGCCGCAGTACTATGGCTACACCTTC
TRBV7-2	TRBJ2-5	TRBD2	NA	CASSSGLAGGRGRETQYF	TGTGCCAGCAGCTCGGGACTAGCGGGGGGGAGAGGTCGTGAGACCCAGTACTTC